One TCR beta chain is described in this entry. Patients aged 18 to 65 had newly diagnosed hyperthyroidism lasting under 2 months. Exclusion criteria comprised uncontrolled infection, other autoimmune disease, pregnancy or lactation. This sample is part of a study of T cells in Graves' hyperthyroidism and ophthalmopathy. Trimming left V 0 bases short and J 0 bases short, with 13 bases between. Germline loops: CDR1 LGHNA, CDR2 YNFKEQ. CDR3 length equals 17 residues. TCR beta CDR3 regions were amplified from RNA. An initial round of RT-PCR targeting the TCR CDR3 relied on the HTBI primer set. MiXCR, applied by TCRdb to the multiplex PCR reads, yields one record per CDR3 protein. This table has roughly 360,000 distinct CDR3 sequences, about 13% appearing once.

The clonotype was recovered from a young man with Graves' hyperthyroidism that later progressed to Graves' ophthalmopathy. Input material: blood. This sequence joins TRBV4-2 and TRBJ2-3; D is ambiguous. In DNA form, the CDR3 reads TGTGCCAGCAGCCAAGATGGGCCTTCGCCTAGCACAGATACGCAGTATTTT. Its protein product is CASSQDGPSPSTDTQYF.